This record concerns one T cell receptor (beta chain) sequence. Antigen: not known. Profiled with immunoSEQ multiplex PCR; TCRdb holds only in-frame clones, not every one. This sample has 95,000 to 110,000 clones; over 80% occur once, and the top ten carry roughly 0.64%. The sample is drawn from a study of graft-versus-host responses after intestinal transplantation. Study-level findings and limits: Levels of circulating GvH clones at their peak were associated with early post-transplant HvG declines.

V shed 4 bases and J shed 3 bases, with 13 bases lying between them. CDR1 LNHDA and CDR2 SQIVND come from the germline V gene (reference sequence). This CDR3 spans 15 amino acids. Specimen: unstimulated CD4+ T cells sorted from spleen or lymph node cells, collected before transplant. The TCR was taken from a human donor who was the organ donor for an intestinal transplant. This chain connects TRBV19 to TRBJ1-5; no clear D gene. CDR3 nucleotides: TGTGCCAGTAGTAAGGACGAATCCTTCAATCAGCCCCAGCATTTT. Translation gives CASSKDESFNQPQHF.